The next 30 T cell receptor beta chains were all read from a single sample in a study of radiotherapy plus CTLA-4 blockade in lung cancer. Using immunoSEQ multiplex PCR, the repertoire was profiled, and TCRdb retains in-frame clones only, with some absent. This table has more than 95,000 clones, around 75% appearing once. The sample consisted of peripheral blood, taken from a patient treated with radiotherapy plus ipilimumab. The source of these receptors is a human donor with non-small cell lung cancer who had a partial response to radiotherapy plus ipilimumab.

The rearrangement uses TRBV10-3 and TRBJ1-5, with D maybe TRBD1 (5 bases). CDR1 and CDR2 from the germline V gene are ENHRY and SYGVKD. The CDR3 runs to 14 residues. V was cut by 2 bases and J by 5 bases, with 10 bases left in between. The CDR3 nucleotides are TGTGCCATCAGTGAGGTGGCGGGGGATCAGCCCCAGCATTTT. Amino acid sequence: CAISEVAGDQPQHF.

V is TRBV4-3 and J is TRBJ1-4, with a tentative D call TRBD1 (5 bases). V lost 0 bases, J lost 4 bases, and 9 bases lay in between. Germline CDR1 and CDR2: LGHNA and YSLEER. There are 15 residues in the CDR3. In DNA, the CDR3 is TGCGCCAGCAGCCAAGAAACAGGTTATAATGAAAAACTGTTTTTT. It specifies CASSQETGYNEKLFF.

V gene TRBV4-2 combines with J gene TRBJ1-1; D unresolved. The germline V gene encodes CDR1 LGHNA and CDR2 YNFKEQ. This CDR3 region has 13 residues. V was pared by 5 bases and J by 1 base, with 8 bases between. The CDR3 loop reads CASSTPGNTEAFF. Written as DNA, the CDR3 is TGTGCCAGCAGCACCCCCGGGAACACTGAAGCTTTCTTT.

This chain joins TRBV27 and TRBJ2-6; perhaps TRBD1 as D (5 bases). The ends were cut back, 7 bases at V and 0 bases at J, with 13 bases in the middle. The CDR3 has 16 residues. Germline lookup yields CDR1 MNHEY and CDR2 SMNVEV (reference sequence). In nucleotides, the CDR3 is TGTGCCAGCACCCAGACAGCACTCTCTGGGGCCAACGTCCTGACTTTC. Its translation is CASTQTALSGANVLTF.

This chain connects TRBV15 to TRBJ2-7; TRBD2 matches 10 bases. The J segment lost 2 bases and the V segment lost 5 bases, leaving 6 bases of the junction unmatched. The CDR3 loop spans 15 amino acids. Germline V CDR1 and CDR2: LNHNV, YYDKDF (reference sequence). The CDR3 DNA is TGTGCCACCAGCGCGCGGACTAGCGGAGCCTACGAGCAGTACTTC. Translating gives CATSARTSGAYEQYF.

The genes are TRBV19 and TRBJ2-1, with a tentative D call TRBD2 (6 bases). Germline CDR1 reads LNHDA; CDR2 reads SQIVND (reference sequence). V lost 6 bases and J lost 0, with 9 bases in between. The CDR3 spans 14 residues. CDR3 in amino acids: CASSRDSSYNEQFF. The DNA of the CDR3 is TGTGCCAGTAGCCGGGACTCCTCCTACAATGAGCAGTTCTTC.

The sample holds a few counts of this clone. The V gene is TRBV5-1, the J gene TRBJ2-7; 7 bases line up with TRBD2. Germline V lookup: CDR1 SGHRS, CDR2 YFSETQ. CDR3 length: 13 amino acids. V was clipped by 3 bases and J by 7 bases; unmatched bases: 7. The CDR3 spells CASSSGLVEEQYF. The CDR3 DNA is TGCGCCAGCAGCTCAGGACTAGTGGAAGAGCAGTACTTC.

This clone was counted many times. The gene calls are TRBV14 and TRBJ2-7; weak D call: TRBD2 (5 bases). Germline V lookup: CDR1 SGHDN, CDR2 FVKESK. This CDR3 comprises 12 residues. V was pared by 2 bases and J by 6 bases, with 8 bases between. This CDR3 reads CASSQMRVEQYF. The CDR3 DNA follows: TGTGCCAGCAGCCAAATGAGGGTCGAGCAGTACTTC.

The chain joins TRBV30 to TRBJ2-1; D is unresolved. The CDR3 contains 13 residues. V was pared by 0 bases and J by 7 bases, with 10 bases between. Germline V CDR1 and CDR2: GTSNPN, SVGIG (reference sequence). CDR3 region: CAWSVRLTNEQFF. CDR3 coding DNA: TGTGCCTGGAGTGTACGACTTACGAATGAGCAGTTCTTC. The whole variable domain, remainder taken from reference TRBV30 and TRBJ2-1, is SQTIHQWPATLVQPVGSPLSLECTVEGTSNPNLYWYRQAAGRGLQLLFYSVGIGQISSEVPQNLSASRPQDRQFILSSKKLLLSDSGFYLCAWSVRLTNEQFFGPGTRLTVL.

The CDR3 protein is CASRDRVSDTQYF. As DNA, the CDR3 is TGTGCCAGCAGAGACAGGGTATCAGATACGCAGTATTTT. J is TRBJ2-3 and V is TRBV28, with TRBD1 matching 7 bases. CDR1 is MDHEN and CDR2 is SYDVKM in the germline V gene. The V and J ends lost 6 bases and 4 bases, in that order; junction bases with no gene match: 4. The CDR3 loop spans 13 amino acids.

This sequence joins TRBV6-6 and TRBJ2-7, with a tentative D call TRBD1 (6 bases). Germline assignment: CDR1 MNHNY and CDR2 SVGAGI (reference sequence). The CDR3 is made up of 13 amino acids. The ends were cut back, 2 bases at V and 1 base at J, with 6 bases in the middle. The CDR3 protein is CASSYQGSYEQYF. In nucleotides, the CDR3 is TGTGCCAGCAGTTACCAGGGGTCCTACGAGCAGTACTTC.

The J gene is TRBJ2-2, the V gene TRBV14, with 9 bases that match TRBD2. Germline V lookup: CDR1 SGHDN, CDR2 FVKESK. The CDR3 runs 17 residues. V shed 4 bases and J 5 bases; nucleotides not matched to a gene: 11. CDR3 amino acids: CASSRRVAGVRTGELFF. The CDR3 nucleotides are TGTGCCAGCAGCCGACGGGTAGCGGGGGTGCGGACCGGGGAGCTGTTTTTT.

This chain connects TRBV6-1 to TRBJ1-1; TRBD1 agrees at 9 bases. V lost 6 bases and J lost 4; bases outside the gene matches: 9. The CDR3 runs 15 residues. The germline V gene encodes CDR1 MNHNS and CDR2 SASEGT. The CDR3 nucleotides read TGTGCCAGCAGAGGTACAGGGGGCCCGAGCACTGAAGCTTTCTTT. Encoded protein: CASRGTGGPSTEAFF.

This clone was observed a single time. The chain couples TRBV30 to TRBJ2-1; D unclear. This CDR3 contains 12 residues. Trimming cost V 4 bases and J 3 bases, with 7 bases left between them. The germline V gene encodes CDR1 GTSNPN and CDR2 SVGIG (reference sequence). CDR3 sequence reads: CAWKYSYNEQFF. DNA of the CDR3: TGTGCCTGGAAGTACAGCTACAATGAGCAGTTCTTC.

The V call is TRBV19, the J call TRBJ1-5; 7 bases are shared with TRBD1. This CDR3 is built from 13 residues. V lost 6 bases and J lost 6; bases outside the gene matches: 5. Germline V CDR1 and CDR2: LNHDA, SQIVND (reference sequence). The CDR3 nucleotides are TGTGCCAGTAGCGACAGGGCGGGTCAGCCCCAGCATTTT. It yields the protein CASSDRAGQPQHF.

The CDR3 loop reads CASSIKSSQHF. CDR3 in DNA: TGTGCCAGTAGTATCAAAAGCTCCCAGCATTTT. The chain carries TRBV19 and TRBJ1-5, with D hard to call. The germline CDR1 and CDR2 sequences are LNHDA and SQIVND (reference sequence). Deletions cut 3 bases from V and 11 bases from J, with 8 bases between. The CDR3 loop spans 11 amino acids.

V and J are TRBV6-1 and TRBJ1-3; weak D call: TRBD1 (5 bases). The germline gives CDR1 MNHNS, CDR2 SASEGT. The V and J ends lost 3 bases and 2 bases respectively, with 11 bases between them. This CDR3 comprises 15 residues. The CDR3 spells CASSDGAGPGNTIYF. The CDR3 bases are TGTGCCAGCAGTGACGGAGCAGGGCCTGGAAACACCATATATTTT.

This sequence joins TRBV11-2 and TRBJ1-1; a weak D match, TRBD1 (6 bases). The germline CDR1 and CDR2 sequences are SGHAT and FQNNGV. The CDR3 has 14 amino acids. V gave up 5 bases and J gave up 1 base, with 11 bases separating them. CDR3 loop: CASSLRQENTEAFF. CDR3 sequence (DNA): TGTGCCAGCAGCCTACGACAGGAGAACACTGAAGCTTTCTTT.

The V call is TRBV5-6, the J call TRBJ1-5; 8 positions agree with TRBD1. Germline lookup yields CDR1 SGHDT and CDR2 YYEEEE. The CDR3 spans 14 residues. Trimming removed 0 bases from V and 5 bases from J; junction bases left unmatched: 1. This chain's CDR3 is CASSLGQGYQPQHF. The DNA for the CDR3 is TGTGCCAGCAGCTTGGGACAGGGGTATCAGCCCCAGCATTTT.

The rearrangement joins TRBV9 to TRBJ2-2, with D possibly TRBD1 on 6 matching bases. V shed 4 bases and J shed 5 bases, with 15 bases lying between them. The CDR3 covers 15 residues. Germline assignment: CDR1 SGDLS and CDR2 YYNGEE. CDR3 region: CASSPATGLTGELFF. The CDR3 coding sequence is TGTGCCAGCAGCCCCGCGACAGGACTGACCGGGGAGCTGTTTTTT.

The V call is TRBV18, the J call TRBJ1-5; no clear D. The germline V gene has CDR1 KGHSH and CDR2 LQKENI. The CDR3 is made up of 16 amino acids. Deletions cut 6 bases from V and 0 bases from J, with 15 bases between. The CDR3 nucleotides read TGTGCCAGCTCCCGTCCCGGGAGGGATAGCAATCAGCCCCAGCATTTT. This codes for CASSRPGRDSNQPQHF.

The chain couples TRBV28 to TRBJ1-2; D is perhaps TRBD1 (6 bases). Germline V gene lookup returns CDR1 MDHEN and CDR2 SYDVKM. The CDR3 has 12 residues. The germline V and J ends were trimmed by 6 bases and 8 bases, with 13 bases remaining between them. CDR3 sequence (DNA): TGTGCCAGCAGCGAGGGGGGGGGCGGCTACACCTTC. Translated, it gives CASSEGGGGYTF.

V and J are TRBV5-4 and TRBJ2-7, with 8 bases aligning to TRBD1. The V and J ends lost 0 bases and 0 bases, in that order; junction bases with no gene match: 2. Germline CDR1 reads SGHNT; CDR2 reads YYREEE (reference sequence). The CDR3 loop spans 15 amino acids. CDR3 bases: TGTGCCAGCAGCTTGGTTCAGGGGGCCTCCTACGAGCAGTACTTC. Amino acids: CASSLVQGASYEQYF.

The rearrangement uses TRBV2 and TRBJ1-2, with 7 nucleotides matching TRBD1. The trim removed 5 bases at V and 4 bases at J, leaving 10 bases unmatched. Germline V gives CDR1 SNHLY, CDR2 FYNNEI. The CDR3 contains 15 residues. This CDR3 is CASSWRGQDLYGYTF. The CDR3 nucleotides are TGTGCCAGCAGTTGGAGGGGGCAGGACCTCTATGGCTACACCTTC.

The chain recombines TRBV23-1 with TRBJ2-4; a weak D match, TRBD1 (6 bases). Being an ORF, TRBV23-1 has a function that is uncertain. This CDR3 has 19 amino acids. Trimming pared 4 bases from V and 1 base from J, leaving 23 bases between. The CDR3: CASSPHRARNWGAKNIQYF. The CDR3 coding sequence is TGCGCCAGCAGTCCTCACAGGGCCAGAAATTGGGGGGCCAAAAACATTCAGTACTTC.

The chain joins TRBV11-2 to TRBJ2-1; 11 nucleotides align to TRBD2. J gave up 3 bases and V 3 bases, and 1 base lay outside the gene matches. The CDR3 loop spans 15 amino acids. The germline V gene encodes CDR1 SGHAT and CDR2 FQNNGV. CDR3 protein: CASSLTSGDYNEQFF. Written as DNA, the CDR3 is TGTGCCAGCAGCTTGACTAGCGGGGACTACAATGAGCAGTTCTTC.

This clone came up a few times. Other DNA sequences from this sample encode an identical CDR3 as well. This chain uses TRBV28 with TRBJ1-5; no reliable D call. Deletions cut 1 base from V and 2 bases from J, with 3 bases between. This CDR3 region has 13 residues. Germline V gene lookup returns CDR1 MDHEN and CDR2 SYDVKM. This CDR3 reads CASSLFGNQPQHF. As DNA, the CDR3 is TGTGCCAGCAGTTTATTCGGCAATCAGCCCCAGCATTTT.

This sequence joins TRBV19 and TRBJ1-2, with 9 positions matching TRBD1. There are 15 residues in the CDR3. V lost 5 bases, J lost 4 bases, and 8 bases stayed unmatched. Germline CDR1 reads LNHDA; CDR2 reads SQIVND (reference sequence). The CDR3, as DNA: TGTGCCAGTAGTCTACGACAGGGGGGAGGCTATGGCTACACCTTC. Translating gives CASSLRQGGGYGYTF. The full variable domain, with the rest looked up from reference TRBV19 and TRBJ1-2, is DGGITQSPKYLFRKEGQNVTLSCEQNLNHDAMYWYRQDPGQGLRLIYYSQIVNDFQKGDIAEGYSVSREKKESFPLTVTSAQKNPTAFYLCASSLRQGGGYGYTFGSGTRLTVV.

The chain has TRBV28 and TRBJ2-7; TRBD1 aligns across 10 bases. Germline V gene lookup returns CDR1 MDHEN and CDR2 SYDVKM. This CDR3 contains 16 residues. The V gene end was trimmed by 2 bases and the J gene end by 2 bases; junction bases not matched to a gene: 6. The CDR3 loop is CASSLAPGQGPYEQYF. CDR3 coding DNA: TGTGCCAGCAGTTTAGCCCCGGGACAGGGGCCCTACGAGCAGTACTTC.

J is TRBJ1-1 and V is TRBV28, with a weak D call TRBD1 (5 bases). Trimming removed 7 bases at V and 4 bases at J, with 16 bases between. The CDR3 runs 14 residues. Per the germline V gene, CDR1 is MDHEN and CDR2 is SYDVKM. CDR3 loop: CASTVQGAGTEAFF. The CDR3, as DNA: TGTGCCAGCACCGTACAAGGGGCCGGCACTGAAGCTTTCTTT. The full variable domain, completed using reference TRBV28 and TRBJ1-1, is DVKVTQSSRYLVKRTGEKVFLECVQDMDHENMFWYRQDPGLGLRLIYFSYDVKMKEKGDIPEGYSVSREKKERFSLILESASTNQTSMYLCASTVQGAGTEAFFGQGTRLTVV.